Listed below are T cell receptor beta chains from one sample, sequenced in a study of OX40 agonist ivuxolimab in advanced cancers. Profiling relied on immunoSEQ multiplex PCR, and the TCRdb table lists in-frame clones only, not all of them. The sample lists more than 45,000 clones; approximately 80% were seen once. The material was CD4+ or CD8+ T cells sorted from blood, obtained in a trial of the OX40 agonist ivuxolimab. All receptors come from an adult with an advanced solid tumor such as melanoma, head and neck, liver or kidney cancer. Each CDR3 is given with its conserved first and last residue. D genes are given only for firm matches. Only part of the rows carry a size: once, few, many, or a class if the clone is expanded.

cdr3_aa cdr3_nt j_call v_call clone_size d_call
CASSSSRTITGELFF TGTGCCAGCAGCTCTTCTCGGACTATCACCGGGGAGCTGTTTTTT TRBJ2-2 TRBV7-9 . .
CASSSDRGMYNEQFF TGTGCCAGCAGTTCGGACAGGGGAATGTACAATGAGCAGTTCTTC TRBJ2-1 TRBV2 once TRBD1
CASRGQGPQPQHF TGTGCCAGTAGGGGACAGGGGCCTCAGCCCCAGCATTTT TRBJ1-5 TRBV19 few TRBD1
CASSLGGGGDTGELFF TGTGCCAGCAGCTTGGGAGGAGGGGGGGACACCGGGGAGCTGTTTTTT TRBJ2-2 TRBV5-5 . .
CASSYGVVNEKLFF TGTGCCAGCAGTTACGGCGTTGTCAATGAAAAACTGTTTTTT TRBJ1-4 TRBV6-5 . .
CATSTRNTEAFF TGTGCCACCAGCACCCGTAACACTGAAGCTTTCTTT TRBJ1-1 TRBV15 few .
CATSRDHPLLGPTYEQYF TGTGCCACCAGCAGAGATCACCCTTTGTTGGGGCCAACCTACGAGCAGTACTTC TRBJ2-7 TRBV15 . .
CASSPREGQGYTF TGTGCCAGCTCACCACGGGAGGGGCAGGGCTACACCTTC TRBJ1-2 TRBV18 . .
CASSELGSTDTQYF TGTGCCAGCAGCGAGTTAGGTAGCACAGATACGCAGTATTTT TRBJ2-3 TRBV6-6 . .
CSASTRVRVAFF TGCAGCGCCTCTACCAGGGTTCGGGTAGCTTTCTTT TRBJ1-1 TRBV29-1 . .
CASSVGVSLNSGNTIYF TGTGCCAGCAGCGTAGGCGTCAGCCTTAACTCTGGAAACACTATATATTTT TRBJ1-3 TRBV9 . .
CASSLGTAKETQYF TGTGCCAGCAGCTTAGGGACAGCAAAAGAGACCCAGTACTTC TRBJ2-5 TRBV7-6 . .
CASSPQAQETQYF TGTGCCAGCAGCCCCCAGGCGCAAGAGACCCAGTACTTC TRBJ2-5 TRBV7-2 . .
CASSRANYGYTF TGTGCCAGCAGCAGGGCAAACTATGGCTACACCTTC TRBJ1-2 TRBV28 . .
CASSLRAGAGQETQYF TGCGCCAGCAGCTTGCGCGCGGGGGCGGGTCAAGAGACCCAGTACTTC TRBJ2-5 TRBV5-1 . .